The 5 T cell receptor beta chains listed next were all sequenced from one sample in a study of shared clonotypes between healthy human individuals. Naive CD8 populations comprised CD45RO-negative cells positively selected for CCR7, excluding terminally differentiated effector memory CD45RA+ cells. Here immunoSEQ multiplex PCR was the method, and the copy in TCRdb shows in-frame clones only, minus some. Of about 2.2 million clones in the sample, about 94% were seen once. Sequencing was carried out using naive CD8+ T cells from PBMCs. The receptors were gathered from a man aged 18 to 35 in good health. Some clones in this sample may be carry-over from other donors' samples.

This clone is a singleton in its sample. This CDR3 is CASSHGTEEQFF. The CDR3 DNA reads TGTGCCAGCAGTCACGGGACAGAAGAGCAGTTCTTC. The gene calls are TRBV27 and TRBJ2-1; 7 bases map to TRBD1. The CDR3 extends over 12 amino acids. With 5 bases clipped from V and 10 bases from J, the junction kept 5 bases outside the gene matches. In germline, CDR1 is MNHEY, CDR2 SMNVEV (reference sequence).

The gene calls are TRBV27 and TRBJ2-3; D perhaps matches TRBD2 (6 bases). Germline V gives CDR1 MNHEY, CDR2 SMNVEV (reference sequence). V was trimmed by 6 bases and J by 1 base, leaving 26 bases between them. The CDR3 runs 19 residues. DNA of the CDR3: TGTGCCAGCAGAACGGGGGAATGGGGAGAGGGCCGGGGCACAGATACGCAGTATTTT. Amino acids: CASRTGEWGEGRGTDTQYF.

The chain is built from TRBV29-1 and TRBJ2-7; 7 bases are shared with TRBD2. CDR1 SQVTM and CDR2 ANQGSEA come from the germline V gene. The length of the CDR3 is 16 residues. V gave up 4 bases and J gave up 2 bases; unmatched junction bases: 14. CDR3 bases: TGCAGCGTTGTCTTTGGGGGGGGATTTACCCCCTACGAGCAGTACTTC. Its translation is CSVVFGGGFTPYEQYF.

The rearrangement joins TRBV9 to TRBJ2-5; D is ambiguous. V lost 2 bases and J lost 4, with 15 bases in between. Germline V gene sequence: CDR1 SGDLS, CDR2 YYNGEE. The CDR3 extends over 15 amino acids. CDR3 region: CASSVAPARIETQYF. Written as DNA, the CDR3 is TGTGCCAGCAGCGTGGCTCCAGCCCGGATAGAGACCCAGTACTTC.

CDR3 nucleotide sequence: TGTGCCACCCAACGGGGCAATGAGCAGTTCTTC. Its translation is CATQRGNEQFF. This rearrangement joins TRBV6-5 to TRBJ2-1; a possible D gene is TRBD2 (5 bases). From germline, CDR1 is MNHEY and CDR2 SVGAGI. Between the trimmed V and J ends, which lost 10 bases and 6 bases, there was a span of 10 bases. The CDR3 spans 11 residues.